This TCR beta chain was profiled in a study of T-cell memory formation after mild COVID-19. Unmatched junction bases numbered 7, after V lost 0 bases and J lost 5 bases. Germline lookup yields CDR1 DFQATT and CDR2 SNEGSKA (reference sequence). The CDR3 loop spans 14 amino acids. This clonotype was seen a handful of times. TCRdb ran MiXCR on the 5' RACE reads and lists one entry per CDR3 protein. The table includes about 390,000 distinct CDR3 sequences, 16% detected once. This TCR was sampled from a man between 18 and 29 years old who had mild COVID-19 (a few samples of this study predate the infection). Cell type and time point are not known. The sequencing input was PBMCs or a T cell subset sorted from them (not recorded which). The chain links TRBV20-1 to TRBJ2-7; 7 positions match TRBD2. CDR3 in amino acids: CSARDLSSGDEQYF. Here the CDR3 DNA reads TGCAGTGCTAGAGATCTGTCTAGCGGTGACGAGCAGTACTTC.